This TCR beta chain was retrieved from a study of preoperative IRX-2 immunotherapy in early breast cancer. Treatment denoted: preoperative locoregional IRX-2 cytokine immunotherapy. Samples came from a phase Ib trial of preoperative locoregional IRX-2 cytokine immunotherapy. This CDR3 spans 14 amino acids. Germline CDR1 reads MNHGY; CDR2 reads SAAAGT. V lost 6 bases to trimming and J lost 2 bases; unmatched junction nucleotides: 5. Assay used: immunoSEQ multiplex PCR; TCRdb lists only in-frame clones, some missing. The data show approximately 26,000 clones, about four fifths seen once. The TCR was taken from a human donor with breast cancer. The material was lymph node tissue, obtained before IRX-2 immunotherapy. The chain is built from TRBV6-8 and TRBJ2-3, with 7 bases fitting TRBD1. The chain's CDR3 is CASRTGPLTDTQYF. DNA of the CDR3: TGTGCCAGCAGGACAGGGCCCCTCACAGATACGCAGTATTTT.